This TCR beta chain was identified during a study of T cell repertoires in cytomegalovirus infection (dated by TCRdb to the late 2010s). Notes on the research overall: Donor HLA type was relevant to the analysis, as public TCR beta signatures indicated carriage of CMV infection together with the matching HLA type.

The paper's findings and limits, for the study overall: In both this cohort and an independent roughly 350-donor cohort, the cumulative frequency of public TCR beta family members distinguished carriers of CMV infection plus the relevant HLA type. The ex vivo response was dominated by HLA-C-restricted CMV-specific TCR beta clonotypes, which also provided the single most frequent clonotype in two of eight donors.

In this sample, this clonotype turned up many times. This clone's antigen is unknown. The sample holds no much larger clone one base away, and base qualities are not on file. The sequencer was an Illumina HiSeq 1500. TCRdb trimmed the raw reads at Q25, called clones with MiXCR and kept productive beta chains. Each entry merges the rows of one CDR3 protein and shows their most common DNA and genes. This sample comprises under 600,000 distinct CDR3 sequences, about 15% of them detected only once. Together, the top ten hold roughly a quarter of the sample. V and J are truncated by 6 bases and 4 bases respectively, leaving an intervening sequence of 15 bases. The CDR3 starts with the cysteine, ends with the phenylalanine, and has 14 residues. Only the CDR3 region is kept as DNA, spanning 42 bases read in frame from base 1. The CDR1 and CDR2 encoded by the germline V gene are MNHEY and SVGEGT.

The receptor chain draws on TRBV6-2 or TRBV6-3 and TRBJ1-2; there is no confident call for the D gene. The clonotype comes from a human donor in good health (CMV status not recorded). Some clones in this sample may be carry-over from other donors' samples. The specimen was CD8+ T cells from PBMCs. The DNA sequence reads TGTGCCAGCAGACGTACAGCGTCGAGCTATGGCTACACCTTC. This codes for CASRRTASSYGYTF.